This T cell receptor beta chain was recovered during a study of blood T cells in healthy people across ages. Study-wide points: Per-million-T-cell TCR beta diversity fell roughly linearly with age.

With 4 bases removed from V and 0 bases from J, the gap between germline ends came to 23 bases. The CDR3 extends over 19 amino acids. Germline lookup yields CDR1 SGHRS and CDR2 YFSETQ. PCR was performed a second time for about 7 to 11 cycles using a sample-barcoded 5' primer and a J-beta primer mix. The template-switch adaptor, which had 12 random nucleotides, put a tag on each cDNA molecule. A single record per CDR3 protein comes from TCRdb applying MiXCR to the 5' RACE reads. Of about 1,800,000 distinct CDR3 sequences listed, about 30% are singletons. Comments on this clonotype: Its specificity is not known.

The chain links TRBV5-1 to TRBJ2-1; D possibly corresponds to TRBD1 (5 bases). The clonotype originates from a woman aged 25 to 39 in good health. Sequenced material: blood. DNA for the CDR3: TGCGCCAGCAGCCGTGGAGTCCTAACGACAGATCGCTCCTACAATGAGCAGTTCTTC. This encodes CASSRGVLTTDRSYNEQFF.